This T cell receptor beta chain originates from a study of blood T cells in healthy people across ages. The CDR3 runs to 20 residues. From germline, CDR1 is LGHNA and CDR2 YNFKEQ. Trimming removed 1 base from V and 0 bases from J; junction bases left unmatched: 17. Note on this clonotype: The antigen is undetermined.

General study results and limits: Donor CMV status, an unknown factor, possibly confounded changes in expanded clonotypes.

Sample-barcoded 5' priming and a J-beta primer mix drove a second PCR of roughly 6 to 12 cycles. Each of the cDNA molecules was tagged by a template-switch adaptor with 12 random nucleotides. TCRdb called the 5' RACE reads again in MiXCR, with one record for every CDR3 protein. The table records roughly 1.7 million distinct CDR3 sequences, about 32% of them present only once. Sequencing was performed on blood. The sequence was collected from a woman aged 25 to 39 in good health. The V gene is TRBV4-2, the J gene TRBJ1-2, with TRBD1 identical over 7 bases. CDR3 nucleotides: TGTGCCAGCAGCCAAGTCATATTAATCGGGACAGAAATAGCTAACTATGGCTACACCTTC. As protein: CASSQVILIGTEIANYGYTF.